Listed here are 24 T cell receptor beta chains from one sample, sequenced in a study of shared clonotypes between healthy human individuals. Assay: immunoSEQ multiplex PCR; the TCRdb copy retains only in-frame clones and omits some. The sample carries 550,000 to 700,000 clones, roughly 72% recorded once. Sequenced material: memory CD4+ T cells sorted from blood. Subset given: CD45RA-negative fraction. The receptors were gathered from a woman in her 30s in good health.

This clone was detected only a few times. The gene calls are TRBV5-1 and TRBJ1-3; D is unclear. Germline CDR1 SGHRS, CDR2 YFSETQ. The V end was cut by 5 bases, the J end by 0 bases, with 12 bases between. The CDR3 loop spans 15 amino acids. This CDR3 is CASRTEDYSGNTIYF. Here the CDR3 DNA reads TGCGCCAGCAGAACAGAAGATTACTCTGGAAACACCATATATTTT. Filled out from reference TRBV5-1 and TRBJ1-3, the complete variable domain reads KAGVTQTPRYLIKTRGQQVTLSCSPISGHRSVSWYQQTPGQGLQFLFEYFSETQRNKGNFPGRFSGRQFSNSRSEMNVSTLELGDSALYLCASRTEDYSGNTIYFGEGSWLTVV.

The chain combines TRBV6-5 with TRBJ2-1, with D possibly being TRBD2 (6 bases). The CDR3 is 13 amino acids. CDR1 is MNHEY and CDR2 is SVGAGI in the germline V gene. The V end lost 6 bases, the J end lost 4 bases, and 10 bases lay between the germline ends. The CDR3 is CASSQRAYNEQFF. As DNA, the CDR3 is TGTGCCAGCAGCCAGCGGGCTTACAATGAGCAGTTCTTC.

The gene calls are TRBV10-3 and TRBJ1-3, with no clear D. V lost 9 bases and J lost 4, with 4 bases in between. Germline V gene data show CDR1 as ENHRY and CDR2 as SYGVKD. The CDR3 extends over 10 amino acids. CDR3 loop: CAIGGNTIYF. The CDR3 bases are TGTGCCATTGGCGGAAACACCATATATTTT.

With respect to this clone: Being one base from a much bigger clone, this may be a read error. The sample has other DNA sequences that encode this CDR3 too. This rearrangement joins TRBV9 to TRBJ2-5; D uncertain. Looked up from germline, CDR1 is SGDLS and CDR2 is YYNGEE. The CDR3 is 11 amino acids. V lost 0 bases and J 5 bases, leaving 2 bases between the germline ends. CDR3 sequence: CASSVAETQYF. The CDR3 DNA sequence: TGTGCCAGCAGCGTAGCCGAGACCCAGTACTTC. Full variable domain (remainder filled in from reference TRBV9 and TRBJ2-5): DSGVTQTPKHLITATGQRVTLRCSPRSGDLSVYWYQQSLDQGLQFLIQYYNGEERAKGNILERFSAQQFPDLHSELNLSSLELGDSALYFCASSVAETQYFGPGTRLLVL.

Remarks on this clone: The sample holds other DNA sequences that translate to the same CDR3. In DNA form, the CDR3 reads TGTGCCAGCAGTCCGTTGGACAGCAATCAGCCCCAGCATTTT. This translates into CASSPLDSNQPQHF. V usage is TRBV27 and J usage is TRBJ1-5; D remains unclear. From germline, CDR1 is MNHEY and CDR2 SMNVEV (reference sequence). Between the trimmed V and J ends, which lost 5 bases and 1 base, there was a span of 9 bases. The CDR3 contains 14 residues.

V is TRBV7-2 and J is TRBJ2-7, with D hard to call. This CDR3 comprises 13 residues. Trimming removed 3 bases from V and 5 bases from J, with 11 bases in between. Looked up from germline, CDR1 is SGHTA and CDR2 is FQGNSA. The CDR3 region has the DNA TGTGCCAGCAGCTTTTTTGTCGCGAACGAGCAGTACTTC. This encodes CASSFFVANEQYF.

The chain uses TRBV11-3 and TRBJ2-2; the D is unclear. The CDR3 is 12 amino acids. Germline loops: CDR1 SGHNT, CDR2 YENEEA. Trimming shortened V by 6 bases and J by 7 bases, and 9 bases separated the two germline ends. CDR3 protein: CASRRKGGELFF. The CDR3 nucleotides read TGTGCCAGCAGGCGGAAAGGCGGGGAGCTGTTTTTT.

A word on this clone: Only one base separates this from a far larger clonotype, so it likely reflects a read error. Other DNA sequences within the sample encode an identical CDR3. This chain links TRBV7-3 with TRBJ1-1, with TRBD1 identical over 7 bases. The CDR3 loop spans 13 amino acids. V shed 5 bases and J 3 bases; nucleotides not matched to a gene: 3. The germline V gene encodes CDR1 SGHTA and CDR2 FQGTGA. CDR3 DNA sequence: TGTGCCAGCAGCACTCAGGGGGACACTGAAGCTTTCTTT. Residues: CASSTQGDTEAFF. The full variable domain, with the rest looked up from reference TRBV7-3 and TRBJ1-1, is GAGVSQTPSNKVTEKGKYVELRCDPISGHTALYWYRQSLGQGPEFLIYFQGTGAADDSGLPNDRFFAVRPEGSVSTLKIQRTERGDSAVYLCASSTQGDTEAFFGQGTRLTVV.

The chain joins TRBV11-2 to TRBJ2-1; either TRBD1 or TRBD2 may supply D (5 bases each). CDR3 size: 17 residues. The V gene lost 3 bases and the J gene lost 0 bases, with 15 bases spanning the gap. Germline CDR1 and CDR2: SGHAT and FQNNGV. CDR3 nucleotide sequence: TGTGCCAGCAGCTTGCTCGCCGGGACCAGCTCCTACAATGAGCAGTTCTTC. Its translation: CASSLLAGTSSYNEQFF.

This clone occurred a few times. The gene calls are TRBV27 and TRBJ2-1; D gene ambiguous. Trimming took off 0 bases at V and 5 bases at J, with 14 bases between the two ends. Germline V gene lookup returns CDR1 MNHEY and CDR2 SMNVEV (reference sequence). There are 16 residues in the CDR3. For the CDR3, the DNA is TGTGCCAGCAGTTTATCGGCAGCTGTAGAAAACAATGAGCAGTTCTTC. Translating it yields CASSLSAAVENNEQFF.

This chain links TRBV25-1 with TRBJ1-6, with unresolved D. Germline-derived CDR1 and CDR2 are MGHDK and SYGVNS. V shed 5 bases and J shed 8 bases, with 7 bases lying between them. CDR3 length: 12 residues. The CDR3 DNA is TGTGCCAGCAGTAAGGGAGATTCACCCCTCCACTTT. Translating gives CASSKGDSPLHF. Full variable domain (outside the CDR3, taken from reference TRBV25-1 and TRBJ1-6): EADIYQTPRYLVIGTGKKITLECSQTMGHDKMYWYQQDPGMELHLIHYSYGVNSTEKGDLSSESTVSRIRTEHFPLTLESARPSHTSQYLCASSKGDSPLHFGNGTRLTVT.

This chain joins TRBV23-1 and TRBJ1-2; perhaps TRBD1 as D (6 bases). TRBV23-1 is classed as an ORF, of uncertain function. V was trimmed by 7 bases and J by 7 bases, leaving 19 bases between them. CDR3 size: 14 residues. CDR3 residues: CASIRSGAGAGYTF. The CDR3 DNA sequence: TGCGCCAGCATAAGGTCGGGGGCAGGAGCTGGCTACACCTTC.

For this clone: With a much larger clone just one base away, this may be a read error. The rearrangement joins TRBV6-1 to TRBJ1-5, with a weak D call TRBD1 (6 bases). CDR3 size: 13 residues. V shed 6 bases and J shed 5 bases, with 11 bases lying between them. Germline V lookup: CDR1 MNHNS, CDR2 SASEGT. The CDR3 loop is CASSQTGDQPQHF. Written as DNA, the CDR3 is TGTGCCAGCAGCCAGACAGGAGATCAGCCCCAGCATTTT.

This chain connects TRBV11-2 to TRBJ2-7; maybe TRBD2 (5 bases). Deletions cut 4 bases from V and 6 bases from J, with 10 bases between. This CDR3 is built from 12 residues. Looked up from germline, CDR1 is SGHAT and CDR2 is FQNNGV. In DNA form, the CDR3 reads TGTGCCAGCAGCTCTGAGGGCCCCGAGCAGTACTTC. Residues: CASSSEGPEQYF.

The chain couples TRBV5-1 to TRBJ2-7, with a possible D match to TRBD1 (6 bases). The CDR3 loop spans 14 amino acids. Germline CDR1 is SGHRS and CDR2 is YFSETQ. V lost 5 bases, J lost 5 bases, and 17 bases lay in between. CDR3: CASSLARQDDEQYF. The CDR3 nucleotides are TGCGCCAGCAGTCTGGCCCGACAGGATGACGAGCAGTACTTC.

V usage is TRBV5-1 and J usage is TRBJ1-4; D perhaps matches TRBD1 (6 bases). Trimming shortened V by 4 bases and J by 7 bases, and 11 bases separated the two germline ends. Germline CDR1 reads SGHRS; CDR2 reads YFSETQ. The CDR3 has 13 amino acids. For the CDR3, the DNA is TGCGCCAGCAGCAAGGAACAGGGTGAAAAACTGTTTTTT. Translating gives CASSKEQGEKLFF.

Comments on this clone: The identical CDR3 is also encoded by other nucleotide sequences in the sample. The CDR3 DNA follows: TGTGCCAGCAGCTTGGACGTTAATCAGCCCCAGCATTTT. Its translation is CASSLDVNQPQHF. V gene TRBV5-4 combines with J gene TRBJ1-5; no definite D call. This CDR3 spans 13 amino acids. V was clipped by 0 bases and J by 4 bases, with 5 bases between them. The germline gives CDR1 SGHNT, CDR2 YYREEE (reference sequence).

The gene calls are TRBV28 and TRBJ2-1, with D unresolved. CDR1 is MDHEN, CDR2 SYDVKM, per germline. V lost 6 bases and J 10 bases, leaving 10 bases between the germline ends. The CDR3 runs 11 residues. CDR3 sequence reads: CASRLADEQFF. CDR3 DNA: TGTGCCAGCAGATTAGCTGACGAGCAGTTCTTC. Supplemented by reference TRBV28 and TRBJ2-1, the full variable domain reads DVKVTQSSRYLVKRTGEKVFLECVQDMDHENMFWYRQDPGLGLRLIYFSYDVKMKEKGDIPEGYSVSREKKERFSLILESASTNQTSMYLCASRLADEQFFGPGTRLTVL.

This clone was detected only once. The chain recombines TRBV5-4 with TRBJ2-5; 9 bases map to TRBD2. J gave up 7 bases and V 0 bases, and 7 bases lay outside the gene matches. The CDR3 is made up of 15 amino acids. CDR1 and CDR2 (germline): SGHNT, YYREEE (reference sequence). The CDR3 region is CASSLVAGGLGTQYF. For the CDR3, the DNA is TGTGCCAGCAGCTTGGTGGCGGGAGGGCTTGGGACCCAGTACTTC.

The V call is TRBV10-3, the J call TRBJ2-3; 13 bases align to TRBD2. Germline-derived CDR1 and CDR2 are ENHRY and SYGVKD. The CDR3 loop spans 18 amino acids. With 0 bases clipped from V and 5 bases from J, the junction kept 8 bases outside the gene matches. The CDR3 coding sequence is TGTGCCATCAGTGAGTCCCCCGGGACTAGCGGGAACTTAGATACGCAGTATTTT. Amino acids: CAISESPGTSGNLDTQYF.

The chain employs TRBV27 and TRBJ2-3; D unresolved. Between the trimmed V and J ends, which lost 7 bases and 1 base, there was a span of 9 bases. Germline loops: CDR1 MNHEY, CDR2 SMNVEV (reference sequence). The CDR3 sequence is 13 residues long. CDR3 sequence: CASTVRGTDTQYF. The CDR3 DNA reads TGTGCCAGCACTGTCCGCGGCACAGATACGCAGTATTTT.

The sample holds a few counts of this clone. The genes are TRBV6-6 and TRBJ2-2, with D tentatively TRBD1 (5 bases). Looked up from germline, CDR1 is MNHNY and CDR2 is SVGAGI (reference sequence). The CDR3 has 15 residues. The V gene lost 5 bases and the J gene lost 0 bases, with 10 bases spanning the gap. Here the CDR3 DNA reads TGTGCCAGCAGTAGTGGACACGCGAACACCGGGGAGCTGTTTTTT. Translated: CASSSGHANTGELFF.

This CDR3 reads CASSEGQGRISGELFF. As DNA, the CDR3 is TGTGCCAGCAGCGAGGGACAGGGGCGAATATCCGGGGAGCTGTTTTTT. The chain has TRBV7-3 and TRBJ2-2, with TRBD1 matching 10 bases. The length of the CDR3 is 16 residues. Germline values: CDR1 SGHTA, CDR2 FQGTGA. Trimming removed 5 bases from V and 6 bases from J; junction bases left unmatched: 9.

The chain couples TRBV11-2 to TRBJ1-4; TRBD1 is a possible D gene (5 bases). Looked up from germline, CDR1 is SGHAT and CDR2 is FQNNGV. V was cut by 1 base and J by 0 bases, with 15 bases left in between. The CDR3 sequence is 18 residues long. CDR3 loop: CASSLGRGGNPTNEKLFF. DNA for the CDR3: TGTGCCAGCAGCTTAGGGCGGGGGGGGAACCCAACTAATGAAAAACTGTTTTTT.